These 18 T cell receptor beta chains share one sample of origin, sequenced in a study of read filtering for tumor transcriptome and immune sequencing. This library used roughly 430 ng RNA and molecular barcoded adaptors spanning alpha/delta and beta/gamma chains. Using its own MiXCR run on the reads, TCRdb lists one record per CDR3 protein. The sample lists about 57,000 distinct CDR3 sequences, 20% occurring once. Sequencing was carried out using a population of CD138-negative cells sorted from bone marrow. The receptors stem from a donor over 35 with multiple myeloma.

The chain has TRBV28 and TRBJ1-5; TRBD1 aligns across 7 bases. CDR1 is MDHEN, CDR2 SYDVKM, per germline. With 11 bases clipped from V and 1 base from J, the junction kept 8 bases outside the gene matches. The CDR3 runs to 14 residues. The CDR3 loop is CAGRQGGSNQPQHF. In nucleotides, the CDR3 is TGTGCCGGACGACAGGGAGGAAGCAATCAGCCCCAGCATTTT.

A remark on this clonotype: Its ends do not fully match the called genes, so a read error is possible. The chain employs TRBV30 and TRBJ1-1, with 10 nucleotides matching TRBD1. The CDR3 is made up of 13 amino acids. Germline CDR1 is GTSNPN and CDR2 is SVGIG (reference sequence). The CDR3 region is CAWGGQGDPEALF. The CDR3, as DNA: TGTGCCTGGGGCGGACAGGGGGACCCTGAAGCTCTCTTT.

As regards this clonotype: A single base separates this from a much larger clone, so it may be a read error. V and J are TRBV7-9 and TRBJ2-2; D may be TRBD1 or TRBD2 (5 bases each). V was cut by 8 bases and J by 7 bases, with 11 bases left in between. This CDR3 has 12 residues. CDR1 SEHNR and CDR2 FQNEAQ come from the germline V gene (reference sequence). CDR3 in DNA: TGTGCCAGCCGAGGGGCAGGCGGGGAGCTGTTTTTT. It translates to CASRGAGGELFF.

This clonotype appeared many times. The genes are TRBV3-1 and TRBJ2-7, with TRBD2 identical over 9 bases. This CDR3 is built from 16 residues. Germline V gene data show CDR1 as LGHDT and CDR2 as YNNKEL (reference sequence). V lost 4 bases, J lost 0 bases, and 7 bases stayed unmatched. CDR3: CASSPLATSGSYEQYF. The CDR3 DNA reads as TGTGCCAGCAGCCCGCTGGCGACTAGCGGCTCCTACGAGCAGTACTTC.

This clonotype occurred many times. The rearrangement uses TRBV20-1 and TRBJ1-1; TRBD1 agrees at 8 bases. The CDR3 consists of 15 residues. V shed 6 bases and J 1 base; nucleotides not matched to a gene: 10. Germline V lookup: CDR1 DFQATT, CDR2 SNEGSKA (reference sequence). CDR3 residues: CSAPPVDRGNTEAFF. The CDR3 nucleotides read TGCAGTGCCCCTCCCGTTGACAGGGGGAACACTGAAGCTTTCTTT.

A word on this clonotype: A much larger clone is a single base away; this may be a read error. The rearrangement links TRBV6-1 to TRBJ1-1; the D is unclear. The V end lost 1 base, the J end lost 6 bases, and 15 bases lay between the germline ends. The CDR3 runs to 15 residues. Germline CDR1 is MNHNS and CDR2 is SASEGT. CDR3 region: CASSEVIGYVAEAFF. In DNA, the CDR3 is TGTGCCAGCAGTGAAGTGATCGGGTATGTCGCTGAAGCTTTCTTT.

Details on this clonotype: Possible read error: a much larger clone is one base away. V usage is TRBV3-1 and J usage is TRBJ2-5; D remains unclear. The CDR3 is made up of 11 amino acids. The germline gives CDR1 LGHDT, CDR2 YNNKEL (reference sequence). V lost 1 base, J lost 7 bases, and 4 bases lay in between. The CDR3 bases are TGTGCCAGCAGCCAAGGAGGGACCCAGTACTTC. Protein: CASSQGGTQYF.

This clonotype was seen ten or more times. The chain recombines TRBV6-2 or TRBV6-3 with TRBJ2-3, with D uncertain. Deletions cut 2 bases from V and 1 base from J, with 10 bases between. This CDR3 is built from 15 residues. From germline, CDR1 is MNHEY and CDR2 SVGEGT. The CDR3 nucleotides read TGTGCCAGCAGTTACCCCCTAAGTGGCACAGATACGCAGTATTTT. This gives the protein CASSYPLSGTDTQYF.

This clonotype was picked up a small number of times. V usage is TRBV6-1 and J usage is TRBJ2-7; tentatively, D is TRBD1 (6 bases). From germline, CDR1 is MNHNS and CDR2 SASEGT. V lost 11 bases and J 6 bases, leaving 17 bases between the germline ends. The CDR3 has 12 amino acids. The CDR3 coding sequence is TGTGCCGCGAGGCAGGGGCTGACCGAGCAGTACTTC. Its protein product is CAARQGLTEQYF.

The rearrangement joins TRBV15 to TRBJ2-3; 8 bases line up with TRBD1. V lost 2 bases and J lost 1; bases outside the gene matches: 8. Per germline, CDR1 LNHNV and CDR2 YYDKDF (reference sequence). The CDR3 totals 17 residues. CDR3 sequence reads: CATSRHKTGEGTDTQYF. The CDR3 DNA follows: TGTGCCACCAGCAGACACAAGACAGGGGAGGGCACAGATACGCAGTATTTT. Full variable domain (remainder filled in from reference TRBV15 and TRBJ2-3): DAMVIQNPRYQVTQFGKPVTLSCSQTLNHNVMYWYQQKSSQAPKLLFHYYDKDFNNEADTPDNFQSRRPNTSFCFLDIRSPGLGDTAMYLCATSRHKTGEGTDTQYFGPGTRLTVL.

This clonotype has a count of ten or more. V gene TRBV4-1 combines with J gene TRBJ2-5; D is possibly TRBD1 (6 bases). V was trimmed by 2 bases and J by 4 bases, leaving 14 bases between them. This CDR3 contains 15 residues. Germline-derived CDR1 and CDR2 are MGHRA and YSYEKL. CDR3 nucleotides: TGCGCCAGCAGCCAAACAGGGTCCGTGGCAGAGACCCAGTACTTC. Protein: CASSQTGSVAETQYF.

This clonotype was detected ten times or more. The V call is TRBV7-9, the J call TRBJ2-7; 9 nucleotides match TRBD1. Germline-derived CDR1 and CDR2 are SEHNR and FQNEAQ (reference sequence). This CDR3 region has 14 residues. Losses at the gene ends were 5 bases for V and 6 bases for J; bases not matched to a gene: 8. The CDR3 bases are TGTGCCAGCAGCCCGGGACAGGGCAAAGGCGAGCAGTACTTC. Its protein is CASSPGQGKGEQYF.

The table lists this clonotype with many counts. The rearrangement joins TRBV5-1 to TRBJ2-3; D may be TRBD1 or TRBD2 (6 bases each). The CDR3 runs 15 residues. V was trimmed by 1 base and J by 2 bases, leaving 11 bases between them. The V gene's germline CDR1 is SGHRS and CDR2 YFSETQ. The chain's CDR3 is CASSLYRGHTDTQYF. The CDR3 region has the DNA TGCGCCAGCAGCTTGTACCGGGGGCACACAGATACGCAGTATTTT.

There are many counts of this clonotype. The chain employs TRBV28 and TRBJ2-1; 7 bases map to TRBD2. CDR1 and CDR2 from the germline V gene are MDHEN and SYDVKM. J lost 0 bases, V lost 4 bases, and 6 bases had no gene match. The CDR3 has 16 amino acids. In DNA, the CDR3 is TGTGCCAGCAGTTCAAATAGCGGGCGCTCCTACAATGAGCAGTTCTTC. The encoded protein is CASSSNSGRSYNEQFF.

This clonotype was observed a single time. At one boundary the junction diverges from the germline segment, which might be a read error. This chain joins TRBV19 and TRBJ2-6; D uncertain. This CDR3 has 14 amino acids. Germline V CDR1 and CDR2: LNHDA, SQIVND (reference sequence). CDR3 loop: CASTLSGTANVQTF. The DNA for the CDR3 is TGTGCCAGTACCCTCAGTGGTACGGCCAACGTCCAGACTTTC.

This rearrangement joins TRBV20-1 to TRBJ2-3; unclear D gene. The ends were cut back, 3 bases at V and 2 bases at J, with 9 bases in the middle. CDR3 length: 13 amino acids. The germline CDR1 and CDR2 sequences are DFQATT and SNEGSKA (reference sequence). The chain's CDR3 is CSASSSNTDTQYF. CDR3 bases: TGCAGTGCTAGTAGCAGCAACACAGATACGCAGTATTTT.

This clonotype was observed many times. CDR3 sequence reads: CASRGTVQGAQHF. The CDR3 nucleotides read TGTGCCAGTAGGGGGACGGTCCAGGGGGCCCAGCATTTT. The chain has TRBV19 and TRBJ1-5; TRBD1 agrees at 7 bases. V gave up 6 bases and J gave up 11 bases; unmatched junction bases: 10. CDR1 is LNHDA and CDR2 is SQIVND in the germline V gene (reference sequence). The CDR3 spans 13 residues. Combining the CDR3 with reference TRBV19 and TRBJ1-5 gives the whole variable domain DGGITQSPKYLFRKEGQNVTLSCEQNLNHDAMYWYRQDPGQGLRLIYYSQIVNDFQKGDIAEGYSVSREKKESFPLTVTSAQKNPTAFYLCASRGTVQGAQHFGDGTRLSIL.

The sample holds many counts of this clonotype. The gene calls are TRBV3-1 and TRBJ2-3, with 7 bases that match TRBD1. The germline gives CDR1 LGHDT, CDR2 YNNKEL (reference sequence). The CDR3 is 14 amino acids. V lost 4 bases and J lost 4; bases outside the gene matches: 5. CDR3 sequence: CASSLGTVADTQYF. The CDR3 DNA reads as TGTGCCAGCAGCCTAGGGACAGTTGCAGATACGCAGTATTTT.